The clone carrying this T cell receptor (beta chain) has at least ten counts. The sample originates from a study of T cells in Graves' hyperthyroidism and ophthalmopathy. Regions amplified from RNA transcripts were the TCR beta CDR3 regions. HTBI primers drove first-round RT-PCR of the TCR CDR3. TCRdb independently ran MiXCR on the multiplex PCR reads; one entry per CDR3 protein. The sample holds over 450,000 distinct CDR3 sequences, 15% to 20% seen once. The CDR3 has 13 residues. Germline CDR1 reads GTSNPN; CDR2 reads SVGIG (reference sequence). The V end lost 3 bases, the J end lost 4 bases, and 10 bases lay between the germline ends.

The sequence was collected from a woman aged 18 to 35 with Graves' ophthalmopathy. V gene TRBV30 combines with J gene TRBJ2-1; D call uncertain. The sample consisted of blood. The CDR3 sequence: CAWRVGRYNEQFF. Written as DNA, the CDR3 is TGTGCCTGGAGGGTCGGTAGATACAATGAGCAGTTCTTC.